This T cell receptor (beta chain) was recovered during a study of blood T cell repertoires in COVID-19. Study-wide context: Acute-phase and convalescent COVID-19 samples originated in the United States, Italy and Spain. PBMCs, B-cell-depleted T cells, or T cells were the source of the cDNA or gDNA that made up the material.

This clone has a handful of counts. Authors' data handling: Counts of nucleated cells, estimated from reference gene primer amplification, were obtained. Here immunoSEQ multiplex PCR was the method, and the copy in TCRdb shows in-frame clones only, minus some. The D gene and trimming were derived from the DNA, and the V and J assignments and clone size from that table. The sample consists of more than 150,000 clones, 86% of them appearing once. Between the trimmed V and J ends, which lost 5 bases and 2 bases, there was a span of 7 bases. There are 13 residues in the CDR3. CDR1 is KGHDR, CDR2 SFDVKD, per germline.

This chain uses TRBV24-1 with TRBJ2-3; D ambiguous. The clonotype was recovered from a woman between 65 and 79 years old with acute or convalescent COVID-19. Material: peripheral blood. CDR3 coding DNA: TGTGCCACCAGTGGGCACTACACAGATACGCAGTATTTT. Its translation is CATSGHYTDTQYF.